This T cell receptor (beta chain) was found in a study of OX40 agonist ivuxolimab in advanced cancers. Across the whole study: With ivuxolimab, an agonistic anti-OX40 (CD134) antibody, patients were treated. Ivuxolimab, which patients received intravenously every 2 weeks, was dosed at 0.01 to 10 mg/kg.

Assay used: immunoSEQ multiplex PCR; TCRdb lists only in-frame clones, some missing. The sample carries about 59,000 clones, about 94% recorded once. Study-wide points: At doses 0.1 to 3.0 mg/kg, CD4+ and CD8+ clones expanded. More expanded clones were seen, on average, in CD8+ T cells than in CD4+.

A note on this clone: Its antigen remains unidentified.

Per germline, CDR1 MNHEY and CDR2 SVGAGI. J gave up 4 bases and V 0 bases, and 2 bases lay outside the gene matches. The CDR3 is made up of 14 amino acids. The rearrangement links TRBV6-5 to TRBJ2-5, with TRBD1 identical over 7 bases. The sequence was obtained from an adult with an advanced solid tumor such as melanoma, head and neck, liver or kidney cancer. The specimen comprised CD4+ or CD8+ T cells sorted from blood, sampled in a trial of the OX40 agonist ivuxolimab. CDR3 protein: CASSYSTGPETQYF. For the CDR3, the DNA is TGTGCCAGCAGTTACTCGACAGGGCCAGAGACCCAGTACTTC.